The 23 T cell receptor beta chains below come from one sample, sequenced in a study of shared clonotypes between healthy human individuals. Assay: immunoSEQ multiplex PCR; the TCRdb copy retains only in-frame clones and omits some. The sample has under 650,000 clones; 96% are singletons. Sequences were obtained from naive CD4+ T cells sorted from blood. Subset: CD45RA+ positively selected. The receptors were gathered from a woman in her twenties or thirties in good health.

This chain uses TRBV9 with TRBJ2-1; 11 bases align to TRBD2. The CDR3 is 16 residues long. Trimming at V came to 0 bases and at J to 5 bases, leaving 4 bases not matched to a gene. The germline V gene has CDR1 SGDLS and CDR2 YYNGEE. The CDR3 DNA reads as TGTGCCAGCAGCGTAGGGGGGACTAGCGGTAACAATGAGCAGTTCTTC. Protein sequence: CASSVGGTSGNNEQFF.

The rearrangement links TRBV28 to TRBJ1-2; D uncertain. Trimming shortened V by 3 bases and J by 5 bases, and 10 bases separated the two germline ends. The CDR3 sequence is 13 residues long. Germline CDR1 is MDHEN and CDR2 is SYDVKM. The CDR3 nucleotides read TGTGCCAGCAGTTTTCCTGTGACGTATGGCTACACCTTC. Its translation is CASSFPVTYGYTF.

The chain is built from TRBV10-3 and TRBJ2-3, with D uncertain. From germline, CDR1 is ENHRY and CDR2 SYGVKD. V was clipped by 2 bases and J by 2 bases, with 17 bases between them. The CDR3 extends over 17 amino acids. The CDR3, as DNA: TGTGCCATCAGTGAGCCGGCCCATGGACGTGACACAGATACGCAGTATTTT. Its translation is CAISEPAHGRDTDTQYF.

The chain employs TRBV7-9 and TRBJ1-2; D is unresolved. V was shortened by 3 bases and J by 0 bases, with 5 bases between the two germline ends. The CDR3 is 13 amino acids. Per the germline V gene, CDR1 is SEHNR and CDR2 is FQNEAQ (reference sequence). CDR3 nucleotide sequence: TGTGCCAGCAGCTTGGATGCTAACTATGGCTACACCTTC. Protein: CASSLDANYGYTF.

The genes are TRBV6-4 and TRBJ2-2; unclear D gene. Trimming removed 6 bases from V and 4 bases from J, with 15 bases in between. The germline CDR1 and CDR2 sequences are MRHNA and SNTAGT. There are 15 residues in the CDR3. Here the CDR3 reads CASRDGGHPTGELFF. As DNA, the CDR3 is TGTGCCAGCAGAGACGGCGGCCATCCCACCGGGGAGCTGTTTTTT.

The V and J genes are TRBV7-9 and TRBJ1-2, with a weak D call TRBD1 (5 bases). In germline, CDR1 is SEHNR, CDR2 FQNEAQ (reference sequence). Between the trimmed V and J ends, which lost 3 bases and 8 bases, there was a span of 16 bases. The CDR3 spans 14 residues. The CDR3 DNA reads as TGTGCCAGCAGCTTGAGCGGGGCCGAACGCGGCTACACCTTC. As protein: CASSLSGAERGYTF.

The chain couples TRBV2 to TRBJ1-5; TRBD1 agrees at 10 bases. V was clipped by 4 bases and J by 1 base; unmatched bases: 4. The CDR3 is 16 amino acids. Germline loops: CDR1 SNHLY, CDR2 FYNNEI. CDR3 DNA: TGTGCCAGCAGTGGACAGGGGGCCCGGAGCAATCAGCCCCAGCATTTT. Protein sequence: CASSGQGARSNQPQHF.

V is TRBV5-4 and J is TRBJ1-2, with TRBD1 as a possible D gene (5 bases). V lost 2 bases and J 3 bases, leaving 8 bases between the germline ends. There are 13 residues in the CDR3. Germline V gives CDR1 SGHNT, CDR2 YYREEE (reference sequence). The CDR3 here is CASSFGGDYGYTF. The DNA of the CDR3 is TGTGCCAGCAGCTTCGGGGGTGACTATGGCTACACCTTC. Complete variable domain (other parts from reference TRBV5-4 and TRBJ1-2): ETGVTQSPTHLIKTRGQQVTLRCSSQSGHNTVSWYQQALGQGPQFIFQYYREEENGRGNFPPRFSGLQFPNYSSELNVNALELDDSALYLCASSFGGDYGYTFGSGTRLTVV.

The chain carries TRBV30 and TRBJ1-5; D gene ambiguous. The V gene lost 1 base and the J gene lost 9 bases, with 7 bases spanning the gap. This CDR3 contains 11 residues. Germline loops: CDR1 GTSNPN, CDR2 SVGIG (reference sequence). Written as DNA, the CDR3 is TGTGCCTGGAGTGCCGGAGGGCCCCAGCATTTT. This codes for CAWSAGGPQHF.

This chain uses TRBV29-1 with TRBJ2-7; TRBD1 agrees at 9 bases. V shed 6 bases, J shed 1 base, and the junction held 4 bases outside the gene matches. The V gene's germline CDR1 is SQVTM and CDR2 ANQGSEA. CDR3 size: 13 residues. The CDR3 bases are TGCAGCGTGGAGACAGGGGGGTCCTACGAGCAGTACTTC. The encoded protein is CSVETGGSYEQYF.

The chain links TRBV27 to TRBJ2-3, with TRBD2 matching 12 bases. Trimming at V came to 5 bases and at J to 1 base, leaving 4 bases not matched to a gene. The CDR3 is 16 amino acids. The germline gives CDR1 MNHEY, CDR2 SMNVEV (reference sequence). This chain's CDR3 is CASSPRLAGGTDTQYF. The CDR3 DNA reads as TGTGCCAGCAGTCCCCGACTAGCGGGAGGCACAGATACGCAGTATTTT.

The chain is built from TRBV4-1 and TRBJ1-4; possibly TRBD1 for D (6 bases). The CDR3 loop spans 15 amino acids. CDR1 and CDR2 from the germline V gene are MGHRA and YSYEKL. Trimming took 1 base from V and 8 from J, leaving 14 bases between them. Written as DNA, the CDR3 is TGCGCCAGCAGCCAAGGACGGGGGCTAGGCGAAAAACTGTTTTTT. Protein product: CASSQGRGLGEKLFF.

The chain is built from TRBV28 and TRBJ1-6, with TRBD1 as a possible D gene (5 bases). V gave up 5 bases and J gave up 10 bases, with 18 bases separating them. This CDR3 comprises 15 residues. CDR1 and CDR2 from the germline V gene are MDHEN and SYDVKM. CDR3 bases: TGTGCCAGCAGTCCGTCCCCCGAAGGGGTATCACCCCTCCACTTT. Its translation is CASSPSPEGVSPLHF.

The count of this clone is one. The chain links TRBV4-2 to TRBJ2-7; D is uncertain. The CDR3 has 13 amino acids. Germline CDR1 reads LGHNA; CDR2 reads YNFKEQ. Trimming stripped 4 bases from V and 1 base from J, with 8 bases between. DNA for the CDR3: TGTGCCAGCAGCCCAAGCCAGTCCTACGAGCAGTACTTC. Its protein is CASSPSQSYEQYF.

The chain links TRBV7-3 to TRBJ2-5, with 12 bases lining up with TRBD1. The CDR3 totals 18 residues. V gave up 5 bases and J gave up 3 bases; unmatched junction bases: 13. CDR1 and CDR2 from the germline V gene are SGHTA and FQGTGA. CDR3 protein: CASSQKPLGTGGKETQYF. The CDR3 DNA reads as TGTGCCAGCAGCCAGAAACCTTTAGGGACAGGGGGCAAAGAGACCCAGTACTTC.

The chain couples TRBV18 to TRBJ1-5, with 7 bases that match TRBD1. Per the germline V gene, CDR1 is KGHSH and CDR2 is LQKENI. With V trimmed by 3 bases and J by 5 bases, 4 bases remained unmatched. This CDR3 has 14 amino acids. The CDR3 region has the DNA TGTGCCAGCTCACCTGGACAGGTCGATCAGCCCCAGCATTTT. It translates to CASSPGQVDQPQHF.

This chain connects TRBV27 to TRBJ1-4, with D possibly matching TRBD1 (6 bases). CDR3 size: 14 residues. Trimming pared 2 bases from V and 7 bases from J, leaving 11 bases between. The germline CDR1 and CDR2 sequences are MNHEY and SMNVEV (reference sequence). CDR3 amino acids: CASSLSRGGEKLFF. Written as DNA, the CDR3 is TGTGCCAGCAGTTTAAGCAGGGGAGGTGAAAAACTGTTTTTT.

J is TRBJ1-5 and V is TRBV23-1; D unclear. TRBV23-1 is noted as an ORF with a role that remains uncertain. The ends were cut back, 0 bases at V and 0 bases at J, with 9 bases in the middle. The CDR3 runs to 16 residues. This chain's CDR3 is CASSQSGRDSNQPQHF. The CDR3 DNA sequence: TGCGCCAGCAGTCAATCGGGCAGAGATAGCAATCAGCCCCAGCATTTT.

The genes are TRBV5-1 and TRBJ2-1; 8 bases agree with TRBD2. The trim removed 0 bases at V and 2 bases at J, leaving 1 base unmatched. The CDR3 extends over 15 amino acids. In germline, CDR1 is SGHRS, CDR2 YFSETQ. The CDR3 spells CASSLGLATYNEQFF. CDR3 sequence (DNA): TGCGCCAGCAGCTTGGGACTAGCGACCTACAATGAGCAGTTCTTC.

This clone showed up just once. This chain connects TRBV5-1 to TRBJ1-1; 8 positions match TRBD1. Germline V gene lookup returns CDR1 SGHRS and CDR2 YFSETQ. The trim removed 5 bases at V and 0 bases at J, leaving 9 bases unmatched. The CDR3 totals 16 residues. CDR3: CASRLARTGMNTEAFF. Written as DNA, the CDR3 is TGCGCCAGCAGACTAGCCAGGACAGGGATGAACACTGAAGCTTTCTTT. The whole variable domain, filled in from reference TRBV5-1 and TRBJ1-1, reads KAGVTQTPRYLIKTRGQQVTLSCSPISGHRSVSWYQQTPGQGLQFLFEYFSETQRNKGNFPGRFSGRQFSNSRSEMNVSTLELGDSALYLCASRLARTGMNTEAFFGQGTRLTVV.

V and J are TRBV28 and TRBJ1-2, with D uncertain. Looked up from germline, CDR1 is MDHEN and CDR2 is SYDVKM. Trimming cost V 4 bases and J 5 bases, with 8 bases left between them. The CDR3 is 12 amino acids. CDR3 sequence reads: CASSSDPYGYTF. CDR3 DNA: TGTGCCAGCAGTTCCGACCCTTATGGCTACACCTTC.

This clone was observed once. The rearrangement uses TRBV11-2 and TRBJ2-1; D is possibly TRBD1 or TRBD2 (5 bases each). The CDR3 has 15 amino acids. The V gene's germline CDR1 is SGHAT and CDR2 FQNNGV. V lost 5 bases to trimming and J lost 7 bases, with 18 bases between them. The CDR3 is CASSPSGWGWNEQFF. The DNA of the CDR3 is TGTGCCAGCAGCCCTAGTGGGTGGGGGTGGAATGAGCAGTTCTTC.

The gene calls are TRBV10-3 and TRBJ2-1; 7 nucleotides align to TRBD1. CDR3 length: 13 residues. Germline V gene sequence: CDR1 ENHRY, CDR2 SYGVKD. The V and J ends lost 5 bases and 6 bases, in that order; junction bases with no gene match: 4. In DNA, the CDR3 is TGTGCCATCAGTCCGGGACAGCTCAATGAGCAGTTCTTC. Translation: CAISPGQLNEQFF.